The entry below describes one T cell receptor (beta chain). The data belong to a study of CD8+ T cells in alopecia areata. The authors extracted RNA and reverse transcribed it into cDNA as the sequencing template. Profiling relied on immunoSEQ multiplex PCR, and the TCRdb table lists in-frame clones only, not all of them. Here the sample spans 110,000 to 150,000 clones, roughly three fifths being singletons. Trimming removed 0 bases at V and 3 bases at J, with 11 bases between. Germline assignment: CDR1 SNHLY and CDR2 FYNNEI. The CDR3 is 15 amino acids. The chain joins TRBV2 to TRBJ2-5; D not certain. Material: CD4+ T cells sorted from blood, obtained at week 0. This sequence was found in a human donor with alopecia areata. The CDR3 bases are TGTGCCAGCAGTGAAGCGCCTGGTCGGGAAGAGACCCAGTACTTC. It translates to CASSEAPGREETQYF. The complete variable domain, with remaining parts taken from reference TRBV2 and TRBJ2-5, reads EPEVTQTPSHQVTQMGQEVILRCVPISNHLYFYWYRQILGQKVEFLVSFYNNEISEKSEIFDDQFSVERPDGSNFTLKIRSTKLEDSAMYFCASSEAPGREETQYFGPGTRLLVL.